This TCR beta chain was documented in a study of cytomegalovirus exposure and HLA in healthy donors (dated by TCRdb to between 2016 and 2019). A note on the overall study: An earlier analysis of approximately 640 of the donors reported 250 to 300 Gb of sequence data and 117 million unique TCR beta sequences from about 179 million T cells. Approximately 300 gigabases of sequencing data and about 92 million unique TCR sequences made up an early release that covered nearly 650 HLA-typed donors. The genetic ancestry cluster associated with self-reported Caucasian donors included 81% of the roughly 360 genotyped donors. The study aimed to test whether signatures of past pathogen exposure could be identified by cataloging public T cell receptors. The study used immunosequencing to profile the T cell repertoires of 666 subjects and linked those repertoires to cytomegalovirus serostatus. In addition to the first cohort of 666 subjects, a separate validation cohort of approximately 130 different subjects was used. The study combined high-throughput TCR immunosequencing, statistical association of individual TCRs with disease status, and machine learning to predict cytomegalovirus infection status. A later analysis re-examined previously published TCR beta repertoires from just over 650 donors and added high-resolution HLA genotyping to investigate patterns of TCR occurrence. In the later analysis, no new phenotypic data were used to find candidate immune exposures; instead, reliance was placed on TCR beta sequences and their occurrence across donors. To decide whether each TCR beta V gene segment behaved as functional or pseudogenic, an earlier analysis of some 600 of the donors relied on high-throughput TCR beta sequencing. Donor age, sex, ethnicity and CMV serostatus were compiled together with the repertoire data. Genome-wide SNP genotypes for about three fifths of the 666 donors were used in a later genetic analysis, which treated that subset as a discovery cohort. Every repertoire in the discovery cohort had been generated on one and the same sequencing platform. HLA typing included class I and class II loci at four-digit resolution. Typing coverage varied by locus: roughly 629-640 donors for A, B, C, DRB1 and DQB1; roughly 560 for DQA1; about 590 for DPA1; fewer than 480 for DPB1. Four or five DR-DQ haplotypes were handled as single units for association and clustering because linkage in the cohort was strong. On average, 235,054 unique TCR beta nucleotide sequences were sequenced per donor among 350 to 400 genotyped donors of the cohort, with roughly 20% of those sequences being non-productive.

For this clone: The antigen this receptor binds is unknown. Other DNA sequences within the sample encode an identical CDR3.

Results the study describes overall, beyond this receptor: A later genetic analysis reported fewer N-insertions in productive TCRs among donors in an Asian-associated ancestry cluster than the roughly 700-donor mean. For the cohort, immune exposure information was limited to CMV serostatus. Only TCR beta chains were sequenced in this cohort, and the absence of alpha or paired-chain data limited detectable features. Some IMGT-functional V segments, including TRBV6-2 and TRBV6-3, could not be told apart with the 87-base-pair reads, so those segments were excluded. An earlier analysis of approximately 570 of the donors showed that most TCR beta V segments appeared in productive rearrangements either about 87% or about 30% of the time, which broadly matched IMGT annotations. A later analysis found that most CMV-associated TCR beta chains appeared HLA-restricted, with HLA associations seemingly driven largely by CMV exposure. Linkage disequilibrium might explain the correlated functional status among segregating V segments, but an unknown experimental factor could not be ruled out. The study listed 164 TCR beta chains as associated with cytomegalovirus. In a later analysis, several top co-occurrence clusters were reported to appear linked to parvovirus B19, influenza, CMV and Epstein-Barr virus. Because HLA typing was unavailable for some donors at each locus, only the typed subset was used in association tests. V-gene and J-gene trimming of TCR beta chains was associated with a missense DCLRE1C variant in a later genetic analysis, and the association was replicated in an independent cohort. The classifier was reported to diagnose cytomegalovirus status with high specificity and sensitivity in both the original and validation cohorts. In a later analysis, about 17,000 TCR beta sequences were associated with specific HLA alleles at a false discovery rate of 0.05. The earlier analysis of almost 600 of the donors excluded seventeen rarely observed V segments, including chromosome 9 orphons, because counts were too low. A cluster of highly shared sequence variants was judged likely to be a technical artifact of the sequencing pipeline. In vitro tests confirmed that a few of the cytomegalovirus-associated TCR beta chains recognize cytomegalovirus antigens. Roughly uniform sequencing depth across donors was assumed in presence/absence analyses, although this assumption may not hold. When HLA alleles, especially DR and DQ, strongly co-occurred, TCR associations were difficult to assign to individual alleles. It was suggested by the authors that the approach could potentially be generalized to other disease states and immunological phenotypes. While some public TCRs were present in many individuals, most TCR sequences turned up only very rarely across donors. According to a later analysis, TCR association rates differed among HLA loci, with DRB1 alleles showing the most associated TCRs and HLA-C alleles showing the fewest. A further reported finding was that TCR beta sequences accurately predicted the HLA-A and HLA-B alleles for most subjects in the first cohort. In a later analysis, HLA-associated TCR beta chains were found to be more clonally expanded and to have lower generation probabilities than equally common non-associated chains.

V lost 4 bases and J lost 6 bases, and the count of bases not matched to a germline gene is 4. CDR1 and CDR2, per the germline V gene, are SGDLS and YYNGEE. The CDR3 numbers 14 residues from cysteine through phenylalanine. This entry keeps only the CDR3 DNA: 42 bases, framed from base 1. The cohort comprised several hundred healthy bone marrow donors. At the time of sampling, all cohort members were nominally healthy, though unrecorded immune exposures were likely present. The donor tested CMV seronegative and was one of the 352 seronegative cohort members. A peripheral blood sample was collected from each donor, and TCR beta sequencing was performed on peripheral blood mononuclear cells. Genomic DNA extraction from the blood cell samples was performed with the Qiagen DNeasy Blood Extraction Kit. Library creation used the immunoSEQ multiplex PCR assay. A mixture of 60 forward primers for TCR Vbeta segments and 13 reverse primers for TCR Jbeta segments was used in the multiplex PCR. The CDR3 region of rearranged TCR beta genes was amplified from genomic DNA by a multiplex PCR assay. Amplified TCR beta libraries were sequenced as 87-base-pair reads on the Illumina HiSeq System. Under the source paper's analysis protocol: A later analysis tallied roughly 76 million unique TCR beta chains across the 640 or so repertoires, and approximately 11 million of those chains were shared by two or more donors. Raw reads were error-corrected and collapsed into unique sequences by a nearest-neighbor algorithm in which closely related sequences were merged to remove PCR and sequencing errors. Alignment of CDR3 sequences to IMGT reference sequences was used to assign V, D and J gene segments. For a sequence to be retained, a match of at least six nucleotides to both a V gene segment and a J gene segment was required. A rearrangement was called productive if the CDR3 had no stop codons and remained in frame with V and J, and every other rearrangement was called non-productive. CDR3 was defined according to IMGT convention as the region running from the second conserved V-encoded cysteine to the conserved J-encoded phenylalanine. The earlier analysis of 587 of the donors excluded sequences that lacked an unambiguous match to a single V gene segment. In an earlier analysis of approximately 500 of the donors, a V segment was called functional when productive rearrangements were above 56.7%, and segregating when the standard deviation between donors exceeded 5%. A statistical classification framework was built for diagnosing cytomegalovirus status from the catalog of TCR beta chain sequences. In a later analysis, TCR nucleotide sequences were compared against IMGT/GENE-DB human TR gene sequences so that V and J genes could be assigned. A later analysis assigned CDR3 sequences and most-parsimonious VDJ recombination scenarios with the TCRdist pipeline. In a later analysis, every TCR beta chain was defined by the combination of its CDR3 amino acid sequence and its V-gene family, and reads without a unique V-gene family were dropped. To address suspected cross-contamination and a sequencing artifact, a later analysis removed some 620 highly shared, low-generation-probability nucleotide sequences. In a later analysis, a clonal expansion index for each public chain was calculated from normalized within-repertoire ranks of inferred template counts. In a later analysis, generation probabilities were computed using a VDJ recombination model fitted to out-of-frame rearrangements, and the results were checked against IGoR. A later analysis scored TCR-TCR, TCR-HLA and TCR-CMV co-occurrence with hypergeometric tests, applying a repertoire-size bias correction to TCR pairs. False discovery rates were estimated in a later analysis by permuting HLA or CMV assignments 20 times. In a later analysis, co-occurring TCRs were grouped using DBSCAN, and TCRdist sequence similarity was added for clustering within HLA-allele-positive subsets. Repertoires with fewer than 30,000 or more than 120,000 public chains, plus five repertoires with anomalous nucleotide sharing, were excluded from co-occurrence clustering. TCRdb provides this immuneACCESS table in a form limited to in-frame rearrangements. Some clones are lacking; in checked studies, under half of them reflect an unresolved V gene, and why the rest are absent is not known. That table supplies the V and J calls and clone size; D and trimming were determined from the DNA. The sample table holds around 50,000 clones. Less than 2.5% of the sample rests with the top ten.

The clonotype comes from a female donor in good health and CMV-seronegative. Sample: PBMCs. The receptor chain draws on TRBV9 and TRBJ1-6, with 7 junctional bases fitting TRBD1. CDR3 reads: CASSPGGGNSPLHF. The nucleotides are TGTGCCAGCAGCCCAGGGGGTGGTAATTCACCCCTCCACTTT.